Below, 16 T cell receptor beta chains from the same sample are listed, as sequenced in a study of T cell repertoires and HLA-DP antigens. Antigen specificity for these receptors is unknown. The data were produced by immunoSEQ multiplex PCR, yet TCRdb's version contains in-frame clones alone and is incomplete. The data contain about 73,000 clones, around four fifths of them singletons. Sequencing used CD4+ T cells from PBMCs. The receptors stem from a man in his fifties or sixties in good health and CMV-seronegative.

The chain links TRBV5-1 to TRBJ1-6; D perhaps matches TRBD1 (6 bases). CDR1 and CDR2 from the germline V gene are SGHRS and YFSETQ. V shed 4 bases and J shed 5 bases, with 16 bases lying between them. CDR3 length: 16 residues. DNA of the CDR3: TGCGCCAGCAGCCTAGACGGACAGCAGAATAATTCACCCCTCCACTTT. It codes for CASSLDGQQNNSPLHF.

The V and J genes are TRBV18 and TRBJ2-5; D ambiguous. V was trimmed by 7 bases and J by 4 bases, leaving 10 bases between them. The germline CDR1 and CDR2 sequences are KGHSH and LQKENI. CDR3 length: 12 amino acids. CDR3 sequence: CASFGSSETQYF. The CDR3 region has the DNA TGTGCCAGCTTTGGTTCATCAGAGACCCAGTACTTC.

V and J are TRBV6-4 and TRBJ2-1; D is uncertain. The CDR3 is made up of 17 amino acids. CDR1 is MRHNA, CDR2 SNTAGT, per germline. V lost 5 bases to trimming and J lost 9 bases, with 26 bases between them. In nucleotides, the CDR3 is TGTGCCAGCAGTCCCCTCGGGTCTGGACGGGTAGTGGGTGAGCAGTTCTTC. It translates to CASSPLGSGRVVGEQFF.

The table lists this clone with a count of one. V and J are TRBV30 and TRBJ1-2; D gene unclear. Trimming removed 2 bases at V and 1 base at J, with 8 bases between. The CDR3 covers 13 residues. CDR1 GTSNPN and CDR2 SVGIG come from the germline V gene (reference sequence). The CDR3 DNA reads TGTGCCTGGAGTTTAACACTTAACTATGGCTACACCTTC. Translated: CAWSLTLNYGYTF.

The rearrangement uses TRBV19 and TRBJ1-5; D call uncertain. The CDR3 sequence is 16 residues long. The germline gives CDR1 LNHDA, CDR2 SQIVND (reference sequence). Trimming shortened V by 0 bases and J by 2 bases, and 11 bases separated the two germline ends. The CDR3 region has the DNA TGTGCCAGTAGTATAGATCAGGTTGGGGGCAATCAGCCCCAGCATTTT. Amino acid sequence: CASSIDQVGGNQPQHF.

This sequence joins TRBV15 and TRBJ2-3; D not certain. V dropped 0 bases and J dropped 9 bases, with 13 bases sitting between them. This CDR3 has 14 amino acids. Germline CDR1 reads LNHNV; CDR2 reads YYDKDF (reference sequence). DNA for the CDR3: TGTGCCACCAGCAGAGATACGGGTGGGCGCACGCAGTATTTT. It codes for CATSRDTGGRTQYF.

J is TRBJ2-7 and V is TRBV11-3; D gene uncertain. Germline CDR1 reads SGHNT; CDR2 reads YENEEA. The CDR3 runs 13 residues. V gave up 0 bases and J gave up 7 bases, with 10 bases separating them. CDR3 sequence (DNA): TGTGCCAGCAGCTTAGATAGCCCCTCGGAGCAGTACTTC. It codes for CASSLDSPSEQYF.

The chain is built from TRBV11-3 and TRBJ2-3; 10 bases map to TRBD2. The CDR3 extends over 16 amino acids. The V gene's germline CDR1 is SGHNT and CDR2 YENEEA. Unmatched junction bases numbered 6, after V lost 5 bases and J lost 1 base. CDR3 residues: CASSRNGLAGTDTQYF. The CDR3, as DNA: TGTGCCAGCAGCCGAAATGGACTAGCGGGCACAGATACGCAGTATTTT.

DNA of the CDR3: TGCGCCAGCAGTGCTGCCGGGACAGGGGATTCACCCCTCCACTTT. This codes for CASSAAGTGDSPLHF. The rearrangement joins TRBV10-1 to TRBJ1-6, with 10 bases that match TRBD1. Germline V lookup: CDR1 WNHNN, CDR2 SYGVQD (reference sequence). The CDR3 length is 15 residues. V was clipped by 4 bases and J by 8 bases; unmatched bases: 5.

J is TRBJ1-2 and V is TRBV7-9; D remains ambiguous. Germline values: CDR1 SEHNR, CDR2 FQNEAQ (reference sequence). This CDR3 region has 11 residues. Deletions cut 8 bases from V and 0 bases from J, with 4 bases between. In nucleotides, the CDR3 is TGTGCCAGCGGAACTAACTATGGCTACACCTTC. Residues: CASGTNYGYTF.

V usage is TRBV6-1 and J usage is TRBJ1-5, with D uncertain. Germline CDR1 reads MNHNS; CDR2 reads SASEGT. Trimming stripped 4 bases from V and 1 base from J, with 5 bases between. The CDR3 length is 13 residues. Here the CDR3 DNA reads TGTGCCAGCAGTGTTACAAGCAATCAGCCCCAGCATTTT. Translating it yields CASSVTSNQPQHF.

This clone appeared a few times. The chain is built from TRBV7-2 and TRBJ1-1; D ambiguous. V was clipped by 3 bases and J by 3 bases, with 17 bases between them. The germline V gene has CDR1 SGHTA and CDR2 FQGNSA. The CDR3 totals 16 residues. The CDR3 DNA follows: TGTGCCAGCAGCTTCCGGGCCTATTCCCGGGACACTGAAGCTTTCTTT. It codes for CASSFRAYSRDTEAFF.

J is TRBJ2-2 and V is TRBV18, with 7 bases aligning to TRBD1. The CDR3 loop spans 18 amino acids. J was trimmed by 2 bases and V by 4 bases; bases with no gene match: 13. Germline-derived CDR1 and CDR2 are KGHSH and LQKENI. The DNA of the CDR3 is TGTGCCAGCTCACTAATGAACAGGGGCCGAAGAAACACCGGGGAGCTGTTTTTT. Residues: CASSLMNRGRRNTGELFF.

The chain employs TRBV19 and TRBJ1-4; D unclear. Germline lookup yields CDR1 LNHDA and CDR2 SQIVND (reference sequence). V lost 3 bases and J lost 8, with 10 bases in between. This CDR3 is built from 13 residues. CDR3 sequence reads: CASSINSGEKLFF. In DNA form, the CDR3 reads TGTGCCAGTAGTATTAACAGTGGGGAAAAACTGTTTTTT.

The chain joins TRBV19 to TRBJ1-5; D gene uncertain. The germline V gene has CDR1 LNHDA and CDR2 SQIVND (reference sequence). The CDR3 contains 12 residues. Trimming removed 8 bases at V and 4 bases at J, with 9 bases between. The CDR3: CASSLGNQPQHF. The CDR3 DNA follows: TGTGCCAGTTCCCTGGGAAATCAGCCCCAGCATTTT. Full variable domain (rest looked up from reference TRBV19 and TRBJ1-5): DGGITQSPKYLFRKEGQNVTLSCEQNLNHDAMYWYRQDPGQGLRLIYYSQIVNDFQKGDIAEGYSVSREKKESFPLTVTSAQKNPTAFYLCASSLGNQPQHFGDGTRLSIL.

V and J are TRBV28 and TRBJ1-2; D gene unclear. V lost 2 bases and J lost 0, with 13 bases in between. Germline V CDR1 and CDR2: MDHEN, SYDVKM. The CDR3 covers 16 residues. The CDR3 nucleotides read TGTGCCAGCAGTTTAGAAGCTGTTGAAGCTAACTATGGCTACACCTTC. Translated, it gives CASSLEAVEANYGYTF.